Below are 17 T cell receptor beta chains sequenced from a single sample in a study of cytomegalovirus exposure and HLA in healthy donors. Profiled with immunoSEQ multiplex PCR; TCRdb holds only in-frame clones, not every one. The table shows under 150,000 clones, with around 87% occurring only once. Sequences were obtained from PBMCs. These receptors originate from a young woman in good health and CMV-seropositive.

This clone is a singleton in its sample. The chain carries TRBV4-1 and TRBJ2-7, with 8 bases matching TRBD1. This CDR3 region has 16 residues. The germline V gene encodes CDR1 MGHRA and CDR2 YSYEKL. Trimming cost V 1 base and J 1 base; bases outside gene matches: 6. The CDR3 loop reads CASSQAPRDRSYEQYF. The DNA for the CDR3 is TGCGCCAGCAGCCAAGCCCCTAGGGACAGGTCCTACGAGCAGTACTTC.

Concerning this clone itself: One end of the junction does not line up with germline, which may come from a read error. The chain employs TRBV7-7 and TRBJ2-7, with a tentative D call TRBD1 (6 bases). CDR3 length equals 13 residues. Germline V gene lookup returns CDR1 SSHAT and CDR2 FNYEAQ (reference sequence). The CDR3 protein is CASSLAQGSEQYF. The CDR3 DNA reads TGTGCTAGCAGCTTAGCACAGGGCAGCGAGCAGTACTTC.

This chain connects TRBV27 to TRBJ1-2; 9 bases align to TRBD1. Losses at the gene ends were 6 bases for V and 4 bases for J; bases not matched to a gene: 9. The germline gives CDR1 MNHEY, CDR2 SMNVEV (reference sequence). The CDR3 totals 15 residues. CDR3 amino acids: CASRSTGTGFYGYTF. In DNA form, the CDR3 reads TGTGCCAGCAGATCAACCGGGACAGGGTTCTATGGCTACACCTTC.

CDR3 bases: TGTGCCAGCAGTTATTTTAAGGGAGGCGTGAACACTGAAGCTTTCTTT. Its protein is CASSYFKGGVNTEAFF. The rearrangement links TRBV6-6 to TRBJ1-1, with no clear D. The CDR3 is 16 residues long. V lost 3 bases, J lost 0 bases, and 14 bases lay in between. CDR1 is MNHNY and CDR2 is SVGAGI in the germline V gene (reference sequence).

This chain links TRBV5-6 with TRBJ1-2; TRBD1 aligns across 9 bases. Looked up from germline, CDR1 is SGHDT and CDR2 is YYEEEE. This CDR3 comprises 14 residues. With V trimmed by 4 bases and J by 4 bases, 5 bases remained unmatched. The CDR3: CASSPGTGTYGYTF. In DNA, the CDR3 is TGTGCCAGCAGCCCAGGGACAGGGACCTATGGCTACACCTTC.

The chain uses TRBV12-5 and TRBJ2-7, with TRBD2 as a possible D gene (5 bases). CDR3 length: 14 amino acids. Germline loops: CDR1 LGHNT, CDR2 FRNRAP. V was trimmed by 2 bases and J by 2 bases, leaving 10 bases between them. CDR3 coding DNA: TGTGCTAGTGGTTTGACTAGTCAGACCTACGAGCAGTACTTC. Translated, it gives CASGLTSQTYEQYF.

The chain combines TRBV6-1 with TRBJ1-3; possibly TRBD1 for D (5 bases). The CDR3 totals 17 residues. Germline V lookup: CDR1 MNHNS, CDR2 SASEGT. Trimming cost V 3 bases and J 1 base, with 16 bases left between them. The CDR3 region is CASSEAARGSSGNTIYF. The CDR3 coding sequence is TGTGCCAGCAGTGAGGCCGCACGGGGGAGTTCTGGAAACACCATATATTTT.

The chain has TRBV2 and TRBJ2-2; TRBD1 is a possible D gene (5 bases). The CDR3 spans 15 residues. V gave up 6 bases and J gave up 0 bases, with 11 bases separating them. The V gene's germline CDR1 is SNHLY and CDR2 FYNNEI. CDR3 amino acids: CASSPDITNTGELFF. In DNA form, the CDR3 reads TGTGCCAGCAGCCCGGACATAACGAACACCGGGGAGCTGTTTTTT.

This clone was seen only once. The CDR3 here is CASSLGAGGPGTQYF. The CDR3 DNA sequence: TGTGCCAGCAGTTTGGGGGCGGGGGGTCCGGGGACCCAGTACTTC. V usage is TRBV6-5 and J usage is TRBJ2-5; TRBD2 matches 8 bases. V dropped 4 bases and J dropped 7; count of bases not matched to a gene: 11. Germline V gene sequence: CDR1 MNHEY, CDR2 SVGAGI. The CDR3 runs to 15 residues.

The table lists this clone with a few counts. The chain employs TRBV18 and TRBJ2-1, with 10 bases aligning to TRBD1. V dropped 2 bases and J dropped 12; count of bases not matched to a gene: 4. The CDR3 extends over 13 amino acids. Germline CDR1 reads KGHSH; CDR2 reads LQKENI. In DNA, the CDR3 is TGTGCCAGCTCACCATCGGGACAGGGGCGGCAGTTCTTC. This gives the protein CASSPSGQGRQFF.

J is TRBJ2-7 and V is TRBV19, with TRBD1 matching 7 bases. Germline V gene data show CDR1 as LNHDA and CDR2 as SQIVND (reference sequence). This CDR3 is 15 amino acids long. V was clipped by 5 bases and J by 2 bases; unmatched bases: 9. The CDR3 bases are TGTGCCAGTAGTGCTCGACAGGGAAAGACCTACGAGCAGTACTTC. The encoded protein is CASSARQGKTYEQYF.

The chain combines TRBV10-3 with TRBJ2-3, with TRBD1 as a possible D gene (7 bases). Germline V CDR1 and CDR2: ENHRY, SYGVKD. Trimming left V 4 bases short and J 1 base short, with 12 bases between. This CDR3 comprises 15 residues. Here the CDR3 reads CAISGRGAGTDTQYF. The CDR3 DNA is TGTGCCATCAGTGGCAGGGGGGCGGGCACAGATACGCAGTATTTT.

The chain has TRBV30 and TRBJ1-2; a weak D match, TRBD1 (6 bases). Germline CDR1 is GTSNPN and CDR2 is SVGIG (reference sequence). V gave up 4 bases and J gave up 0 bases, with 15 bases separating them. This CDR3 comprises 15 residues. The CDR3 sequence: CAWIRGGYSNYGYTF. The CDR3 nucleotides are TGTGCCTGGATCAGGGGTGGTTATTCTAACTATGGCTACACCTTC.

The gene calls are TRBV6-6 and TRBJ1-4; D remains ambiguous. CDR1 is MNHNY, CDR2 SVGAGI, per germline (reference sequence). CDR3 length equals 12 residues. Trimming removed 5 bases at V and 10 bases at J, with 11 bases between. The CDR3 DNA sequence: TGTGCCAGCAGTCTGAGGGAGGTAAAACTGTTTTTT. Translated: CASSLREVKLFF.

The CDR3 DNA reads as TGTGCCAGCAGCTTAGGTCCAAGGGGGCGAATTCATGGCTACACCTTC. Translation gives CASSLGPRGRIHGYTF. This chain links TRBV11-3 with TRBJ1-2, with TRBD1 matching 7 bases. The junction had 11 bases not matched to a gene; V was cut back by 1 base and J by 6 bases. From germline, CDR1 is SGHNT and CDR2 YENEEA. This CDR3 has 16 residues.

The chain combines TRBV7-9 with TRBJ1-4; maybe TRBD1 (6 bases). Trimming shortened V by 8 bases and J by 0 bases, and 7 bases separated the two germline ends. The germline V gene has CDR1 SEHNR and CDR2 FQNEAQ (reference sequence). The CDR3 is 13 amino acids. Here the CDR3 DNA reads TGTGCCAGCGAGGGGGCAACTAATGAAAAACTGTTTTTT. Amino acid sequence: CASEGATNEKLFF.

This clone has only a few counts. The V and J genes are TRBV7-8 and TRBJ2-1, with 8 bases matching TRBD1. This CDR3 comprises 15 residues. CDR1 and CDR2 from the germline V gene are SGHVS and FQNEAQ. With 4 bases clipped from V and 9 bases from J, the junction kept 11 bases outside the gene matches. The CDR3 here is CASSSGQGGRLEQFF. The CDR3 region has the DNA TGTGCCAGCAGCTCCGGACAGGGTGGACGGCTTGAGCAGTTCTTC.